These 3 T cell receptor beta chains came from one sample sequenced in a study of shared T cell receptors in the human thymus. TCRdb's copy holds only in-frame clones and misses some; the assay was immunoSEQ multiplex PCR. The data contain 500,000 to 550,000 clones, around 82% of them seen just once; the ten biggest clones take up around 0.013%. These same data were also listed under a study on human thymus T cells.

Sequenced: thymocytes. All receptors come from a boy younger than two with a congenital heart defect.

This chain uses TRBV6-5 with TRBJ1-3; perhaps TRBD1 as D (6 bases). With 8 bases removed from V and 0 bases from J, the gap between germline ends came to 8 bases. There are 13 residues in the CDR3. Germline values: CDR1 MNHEY, CDR2 SVGAGI. The CDR3 nucleotides read TGTGCCAGCCAGGGGAGCTCTGGAAACACCATATATTTT. The encoded protein is CASQGSSGNTIYF.

The J gene is TRBJ2-7, the V gene TRBV4-1; 7 nucleotides line up with TRBD2. The CDR3 consists of 17 residues. Per germline, CDR1 MGHRA and CDR2 YSYEKL. V shed 0 bases and J 5 bases; nucleotides not matched to a gene: 13. This CDR3 reads CASSQDSIRTSGHEQYF. Written as DNA, the CDR3 is TGCGCCAGCAGCCAAGATAGTATCAGGACTAGTGGCCACGAGCAGTACTTC.

J is TRBJ2-7 and V is TRBV2; 11 positions agree with TRBD2. Germline V gene lookup returns CDR1 SNHLY and CDR2 FYNNEI. The CDR3 is 15 amino acids. Trimming removed 6 bases from V and 4 bases from J; junction bases left unmatched: 8. The CDR3: CASRELAGAGYEQYF. The CDR3 nucleotides read TGTGCCAGCAGGGAACTAGCGGGGGCGGGGTACGAGCAGTACTTC.